These 17 T cell receptor beta chains were sequenced from one sample in a study of shared clonotypes between healthy human individuals (dated by TCRdb to 2019 to 2021). Library preparation employed the immunoSEQ multiplex PCR assay. TCRdb provides this immuneACCESS table in a form limited to in-frame rearrangements. Some clones are lacking; in checked studies, under half of them reflect an unresolved V gene, and why the rest are absent is not known. The sample table shows about 600,000 clones, and 95% are seen once. The ten top clones hold less than 0.13% of the sample. CD8 naive samples consisted of CD45RO-negative cells that were positively selected for CCR7, yielding a CD45RA+CCR7+ population without TemRA cells. Sequences were obtained from naive CD8+ T cells sorted from blood. The cell subset or site label of this sample denotes: CD45RA+CCR7+. Source of these receptors: a young woman in good health.

Only a few counts were recorded for this clone. This chain links TRBV19 with TRBJ2-7, with TRBD2 matching 11 bases. This CDR3 contains 14 residues. Germline V gene data show CDR1 as LNHDA and CDR2 as SQIVND (reference sequence). Trimming removed 5 bases from V and 2 bases from J; junction bases left unmatched: 2. The CDR3 sequence: CASSLLAGAYEQYF. In DNA form, the CDR3 reads TGTGCCAGTAGTCTACTAGCGGGGGCCTACGAGCAGTACTTC.

J is TRBJ1-1 and V is TRBV27; tentative D call: TRBD1 (6 bases). The germline V and J ends were trimmed by 5 bases and 6 bases, with 13 bases remaining between them. There are 13 residues in the CDR3. CDR1 is MNHEY, CDR2 SMNVEV, per germline (reference sequence). This chain's CDR3 is CASSIRGLPEAFF. The CDR3 DNA sequence: TGTGCCAGCAGTATCAGGGGTTTGCCTGAAGCTTTCTTT.

The CDR3 loop reads CASSDSYEQYF. The CDR3 region has the DNA TGTGCCAGCAGTGACTCCTACGAGCAGTACTTC. The chain recombines TRBV6-4 with TRBJ2-7, with unresolved D. CDR3 length: 11 residues. The germline V gene has CDR1 MRHNA and CDR2 SNTAGT. Trimming cost V 0 bases and J 3 bases, with 0 bases left between them.

The chain couples TRBV7-9 to TRBJ2-1; 7 bases fit TRBD2. V lost 3 bases, J lost 6 bases, and 2 bases stayed unmatched. Germline values: CDR1 SEHNR, CDR2 FQNEAQ (reference sequence). The CDR3 spans 13 residues. As DNA, the CDR3 is TGTGCCAGCAGCTTCCCTAGCGGCAATGAGCAGTTCTTC. This sequence encodes CASSFPSGNEQFF.

The chain joins TRBV10-3 to TRBJ2-1; D could derive from TRBD1 or TRBD2 (6 bases each). Germline CDR1 is ENHRY and CDR2 is SYGVKD. The CDR3 totals 16 residues. The ends were cut back, 2 bases at V and 4 bases at J, with 15 bases in the middle. CDR3 nucleotide sequence: TGTGCCATCAGTGAGACGGGGGCTGGGGGATACAATGAGCAGTTCTTC. Protein: CAISETGAGGYNEQFF.

The rearrangement joins TRBV14 to TRBJ2-7; TRBD1 aligns across 8 bases. The CDR3 has 15 amino acids. The V gene's germline CDR1 is SGHDN and CDR2 FVKESK. V shed 4 bases, J shed 5 bases, and the junction held 10 bases outside the gene matches. The CDR3, as DNA: TGTGCCAGCAGCCCTCGACAGGGGAGAGTCCACGAGCAGTACTTC. Protein sequence: CASSPRQGRVHEQYF. Based on the CDR3 plus reference TRBV14 and TRBJ2-7, the full variable domain is EAGVTQFPSHSVIEKGQTVTLRCDPISGHDNLYWYRRVMGKEIKFLLHFVKESKQDESGMPNNRFLAERTGGTYSTLKVQPAELEDSGVYFCASSPRQGRVHEQYFGPGTRLTVT.

This clone appeared a single time. The sample holds other DNA sequences that translate to the same CDR3. This chain uses TRBV27 with TRBJ2-3; 7 positions agree with TRBD2. Germline lookup yields CDR1 MNHEY and CDR2 SMNVEV (reference sequence). The CDR3 has 13 amino acids. Unmatched junction bases numbered 0, after V lost 3 bases and J lost 3 bases. The CDR3 DNA reads as TGTGCCAGCAGTTTCGGGGGGACAGATACGCAGTATTTT. Amino acids: CASSFGGTDTQYF.

J is TRBJ1-5 and V is TRBV28; D gene ambiguous. Germline V CDR1 and CDR2: MDHEN, SYDVKM. The germline V and J ends were trimmed by 7 bases and 4 bases, with 8 bases remaining between them. The CDR3 is 12 amino acids. The CDR3 region is CASTSGNQPQHF. In nucleotides, the CDR3 is TGTGCCAGCACCTCCGGAAATCAGCCCCAGCATTTT.

The V call is TRBV27, the J call TRBJ2-3; 13 bases line up with TRBD2. The CDR3 runs to 17 residues. Trimming at V came to 2 bases and at J to 5 bases, leaving 7 bases not matched to a gene. Germline V gene sequence: CDR1 MNHEY, CDR2 SMNVEV (reference sequence). The CDR3 region has the DNA TGTGCCAGCAGTTTAGGACTAGCGGGAGTAGGTCTAGATACGCAGTATTTT. Residues: CASSLGLAGVGLDTQYF.

CDR3 in DNA: TGTGCCAGCACCGCCTACGAGCAGTACTTC. Translating it yields CASTAYEQYF. This chain joins TRBV5-8 and TRBJ2-7; no definite D call. CDR1 and CDR2 (germline): SGHTS, YDEGEE. The CDR3 is 10 residues long. Deletions cut 6 bases from V and 2 bases from J, with 3 bases between.

This chain connects TRBV7-8 to TRBJ2-1, with unresolved D. Germline CDR1 reads SGHVS; CDR2 reads FQNEAQ. This CDR3 spans 17 amino acids. With 2 bases removed from V and 6 bases from J, the gap between germline ends came to 20 bases. CDR3: CASSLILGRQIPNEQFF. The CDR3 bases are TGTGCCAGCAGCTTAATCCTCGGTCGGCAAATCCCCAATGAGCAGTTCTTC.

The rearrangement joins TRBV5-3 to TRBJ2-7, with D unclear. TRBV5-3 is placed among ORFs of uncertain function. The CDR3 consists of 13 residues. V gave up 6 bases and J gave up 5 bases, with 15 bases separating them. The CDR3 nucleotides are TGTGCCAGAACCCCCCTGTGTGGGGACGAGCAGTACTTC. This codes for CARTPLCGDEQYF.

The genes are TRBV27 and TRBJ1-5; no clear D gene. Germline-derived CDR1 and CDR2 are MNHEY and SMNVEV (reference sequence). The ends were cut back, 2 bases at V and 5 bases at J, with 10 bases in the middle. The CDR3 covers 14 residues. CDR3 region: CASSLRQWDQPQHF. DNA of the CDR3: TGTGCCAGCAGTTTACGGCAGTGGGATCAGCCCCAGCATTTT.

CDR3 in DNA: TGTGCCAGCAGCGTCAATGGACAACCAGAGGAGACCCAGTACTTC. Amino acid sequence: CASSVNGQPEETQYF. The chain is built from TRBV9 and TRBJ2-5; TRBD1 might be the D (5 bases). The CDR3 loop spans 15 amino acids. Germline CDR1 is SGDLS and CDR2 is YYNGEE. With 2 bases removed from V and 5 bases from J, the gap between germline ends came to 16 bases.

The gene calls are TRBV10-3 and TRBJ1-2; no reliable D call. The CDR3 is made up of 13 amino acids. V was cut by 3 bases and J by 6 bases, with 11 bases left in between. Germline values: CDR1 ENHRY, CDR2 SYGVKD. CDR3 in amino acids: CAISDTQLDGYTF. In DNA form, the CDR3 reads TGTGCCATCAGTGACACCCAGTTGGATGGCTACACCTTC.

The genes are TRBV28 and TRBJ1-1; TRBD1 aligns across 8 bases. The CDR3 has 13 residues. Germline values: CDR1 MDHEN, CDR2 SYDVKM. J gave up 5 bases and V 10 bases, and 9 bases lay outside the gene matches. CDR3 in amino acids: CAITRGRGTEAFF. The DNA of the CDR3 is TGTGCCATTACCAGGGGGCGAGGAACTGAAGCTTTCTTT.

The chain uses TRBV9 and TRBJ2-3, with 10 positions matching TRBD2. Germline CDR1 reads SGDLS; CDR2 reads YYNGEE. The CDR3 length is 15 residues. The V and J ends lost 6 bases and 6 bases, in that order; junction bases with no gene match: 10. The CDR3: CASNPSGRLEDTQYF. The CDR3, as DNA: TGTGCCAGCAACCCTAGCGGGAGACTGGAGGATACGCAGTATTTT.